A selection of T cell receptor beta chains follows, all from one sample in a study of identical twins. Via MiXCR, TCRdb re-called the 5' RACE reads, giving one row per CDR3 protein. Of fewer than 650,000 distinct CDR3 sequences listed, around 7.5% are singletons. These same records also appear under a second study, on yellow fever vaccine responses in identical twins.

Material: PBMCs. Every receptor here comes from a woman between 18 and 29 years old in good health. Both conserved end residues are part of each CDR3. D genes are given only for firm matches. Size is omitted from some rows. Given values are once, few, many or a class for expanded clones.

TRBJ2-1,NA,TRBV6-2/TRBV6-3,few,TGTGCCAGCAGTTACTATCGGGCAGGGGAAGGGGAGCAGTTCTTC,CASSYYRAGEGEQFF
TRBJ2-7,NA,TRBV9,NA,TGTGCCAGCAGCGTAGCCCCAGCAGGGCGGGAGCAGTACTTC,CASSVAPAGREQYF
TRBJ2-3,TRBD1,TRBV6-1,many,TGTGCCAGCAGTCCCCTAGGTAACAGGGGCGGTCCAGATACGCAGTATTTT,CASSPLGNRGGPDTQYF
TRBJ2-5,TRBD2,TRBV6-2/TRBV6-3,few,TGTGCCGGCGCCACGGGACTAGCGGGAGGGCATCGAGAGACCCAGTACTTC,CAGATGLAGGHRETQYF
TRBJ2-2,NA,TRBV7-9,NA,TGTGCCAGCAGCGCGCACGGGCTAGCGAGAGTTTCCGGGGAGCTGTTTTTT,CASSAHGLARVSGELFF
TRBJ2-1,TRBD2,TRBV20-1,few,TGCACCGTGACTAGCGGGATGTACAATGAGCAGTTCTTC,CTVTSGMYNEQFF
TRBJ2-2,NA,TRBV25-1,many,TGTGCCAGCAGTGGATCAGGATCCACCGGGGAGCTGTTTTTT,CASSGSGSTGELFF
TRBJ2-7,NA,TRBV29-1,NA,TGCAGCGTTGAAGGACAGACAACCTACGAGCAGTACTTC,CSVEGQTTYEQYF
TRBJ2-2,TRBD1,TRBV29-1,NA,TGCAGCGTTGAAGAATCGGGCGACAGGGCTTACACCGGGGAGCTGTTTTTT,CSVEESGDRAYTGELFF
TRBJ2-6,NA,TRBV3-1,few,TGTGCCAGCAGCCGAACGGTGACAGGCCTCATCTCTGGGGCCAACGTCCTGACTTTC,CASSRTVTGLISGANVLTF
TRBJ1-1,NA,TRBV5-6,many,TGTGCCTGCTCGAGGGACCTAAACACTGAAGCTTTCTTT,CACSRDLNTEAFF
TRBJ2-5,NA,TRBV4-1,many,TGCGCCAGCAGCCAAGCTCCCCTAGAGACCCAGTACTTC,CASSQAPLETQYF
TRBJ2-1,TRBD1,TRBV28,many,TGTGCCAGCAGTCGCCGACAGGGACCTTACAATGAGCAGTTCTTC,CASSRRQGPYNEQFF
TRBJ2-7,NA,TRBV5-1,many,TGCGCCAGCAGCTTGGGATCATCCTCCTACTACGAGCAGTACTTC,CASSLGSSSYYEQYF
TRBJ2-7,NA,TRBV10-2,NA,TGCGCCAGCTTAGGGGATTCCTACGAGCAGTACTTC,CASLGDSYEQYF
TRBJ2-1,TRBD2,TRBV4-1,many,TGCGCCAGCAGCCACGCTCTAGCGGGGGTTCCCAATGGGCAGTTCTTC,CASSHALAGVPNGQFF
TRBJ1-1,NA,TRBV3-1,NA,TGTGCCAGCAGCCAATTGAGGACGGGCGAAGCTTTCTTT,CASSQLRTGEAFF
TRBJ1-2,NA,TRBV14,NA,TGTGCCAGCAGCCCCGAAAGGGCCTATGGCTACACCTTC,CASSPERAYGYTF
TRBJ2-7,NA,TRBV3-1,few,TGTGCCAGCAGCCAAGATCTCGTCAGCTCCTACGAGCAGTACTTC,CASSQDLVSSYEQYF
TRBJ2-7,TRBD2,TRBV6-2/TRBV6-3,NA,TGTGCCAGCAGCCCGGGACTAGCGGGAGTTGTGCAGTACTTC,CASSPGLAGVVQYF
TRBJ2-1,NA,TRBV5-1,NA,TGCGCCAGCAGCTTCGATGAGGGAGAGGTTTTGGGGCAGTTCTTC,CASSFDEGEVLGQFF
TRBJ1-5,NA,TRBV27,few,TGTGCCAGCAGTTTATATATTATGGGTCAGCCCCAGCATTTT,CASSLYIMGQPQHF
TRBJ2-1,TRBD2,TRBV20-1,NA,TGCTGTGCCTCGGGGGGGAGTGGGAATTACAATGAGCAGTTCTTC,CCASGGSGNYNEQFF
TRBJ2-1,TRBD1,TRBV7-3,few,TGTGCCAGCAGCTTTGGGCCAGGGGGAACCACTGAGCAGTTCTTC,CASSFGPGGTTEQFF
TRBJ2-7,TRBD2,TRBV6-1,few,TGTGCCAGCAGTCCGGGACTAGCCTACTCCTACGAGCAGTACTTC,CASSPGLAYSYEQYF
TRBJ2-7,NA,TRBV10-3,NA,TGTGCCATCAGTGTGGGGGGCCTCTACGAGCAGTACTTC,CAISVGGLYEQYF
TRBJ1-1,NA,TRBV27,many,TGTGCCAGCAGTTTAGGACAGCTCACTGAAGCTTTCTTT,CASSLGQLTEAFF
TRBJ2-5,NA,TRBV24-1,NA,TGTGCCACCAGTGATATTAGGAGCGGGGAGACCCAGTACTTC,CATSDIRSGETQYF
TRBJ2-3,NA,TRBV20-1,few,TGCAGTGCTAGAGATGGTGGGGGTCTTAGCACAGATACGCAGTATTTT,CSARDGGGLSTDTQYF
TRBJ2-2,TRBD1,TRBV28,NA,TGTGCCAGCAGTTTTCGGACAGGGTTGAACACCGGGGAGCTGTTTTTT,CASSFRTGLNTGELFF
TRBJ2-2,NA,TRBV3-1,few,TGTGCCAGCAGCCAAACGCCGATGGTCGGGGAGCTGTTTTTT,CASSQTPMVGELFF
TRBJ1-4,NA,TRBV5-1,many,TGCGCCAGCAGCTTGGAGTCCTCTGGGAGAGAAAAACTGTTTTTT,CASSLESSGREKLFF
TRBJ2-5,NA,TRBV12-3/TRBV12-4,few,TGTGCCAGCAGCCGGACGGCGGAGGGGGAGACCCAGTACTTC,CASSRTAEGETQYF
TRBJ1-2,TRBD1,TRBV9,many,TGTGCCAGCAGCGTAGCTCCGAGACAGGGGGAGTCCACCTTC,CASSVAPRQGESTF
TRBJ2-7,NA,TRBV5-1,many,TGCGCCAGCAGCTTGGTAGGGTCCGGCTACGAGCAGTACTTC,CASSLVGSGYEQYF
TRBJ2-1,NA,TRBV29-1,NA,TGCAGCGTTGCCACAGACATTTACAATGAGCAGTTCTTC,CSVATDIYNEQFF
TRBJ1-1,NA,TRBV7-9,many,TGTGCCAGCAGCCCCCCAAGGACGATCACTGAAGCTTTCTTT,CASSPPRTITEAFF
TRBJ2-1,TRBD2,TRBV12-3/TRBV12-4,few,TGTGCCAGCAGTTTAGCTAGCGGGAAGGGTGAGCAGTTCTTC,CASSLASGKGEQFF
TRBJ1-1,NA,TRBV4-1,few,TGCGCCAGCAGCCAAGATCCCCCAGTAGGGCGAAGTGAAGCTTTCTTT,CASSQDPPVGRSEAFF
TRBJ2-7,NA,TRBV28,NA,TGTGCCGCCGGAAACTACGAGCAGTACTTC,CAAGNYEQYF
TRBJ2-7,NA,TRBV15,few,TGTGCCACCAGCAGAGATCGGACACCAGTTTCCTACGAGCAGTACTTC,CATSRDRTPVSYEQYF
TRBJ2-2,TRBD1,TRBV7-9,few,TGTGCCAGCGTGGGACAGGGTGCCGGGGAGCTGTTTTTT,CASVGQGAGELFF